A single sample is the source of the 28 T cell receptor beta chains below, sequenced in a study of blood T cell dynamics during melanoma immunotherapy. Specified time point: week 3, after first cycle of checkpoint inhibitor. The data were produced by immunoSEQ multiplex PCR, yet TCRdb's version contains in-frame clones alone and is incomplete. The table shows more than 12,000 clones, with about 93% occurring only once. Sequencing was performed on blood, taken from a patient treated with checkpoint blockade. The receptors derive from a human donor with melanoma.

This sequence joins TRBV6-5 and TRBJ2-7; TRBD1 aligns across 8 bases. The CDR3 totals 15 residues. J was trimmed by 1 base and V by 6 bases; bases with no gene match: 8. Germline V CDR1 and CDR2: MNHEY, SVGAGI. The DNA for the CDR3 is TGTGCCAGCAGACGCGGACAGGGTAGGTCCTACGAGCAGTACTTC. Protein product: CASRRGQGRSYEQYF.

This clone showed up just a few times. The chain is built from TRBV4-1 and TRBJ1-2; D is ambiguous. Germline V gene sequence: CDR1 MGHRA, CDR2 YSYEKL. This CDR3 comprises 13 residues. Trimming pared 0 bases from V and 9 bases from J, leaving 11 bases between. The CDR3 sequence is CASSQDLGQRYTF. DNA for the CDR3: TGCGCCAGCAGCCAAGATTTAGGCCAACGCTACACCTTC.

CDR3 region: CASSLRGWYQETQYF. CDR3 nucleotide sequence: TGTGCCAGCAGCTTAAGGGGTTGGTACCAAGAGACCCAGTACTTC. The chain combines TRBV5-6 with TRBJ2-5; maybe TRBD1 (5 bases). With 2 bases removed from V and 0 bases from J, the gap between germline ends came to 11 bases. This CDR3 has 15 residues. Germline lookup yields CDR1 SGHDT and CDR2 YYEEEE.

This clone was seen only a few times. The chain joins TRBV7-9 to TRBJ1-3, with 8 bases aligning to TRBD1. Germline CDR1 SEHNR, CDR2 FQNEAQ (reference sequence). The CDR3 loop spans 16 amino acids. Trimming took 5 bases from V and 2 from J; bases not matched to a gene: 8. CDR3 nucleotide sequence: TGTGCCAGCAGCGCTCAGGGGGCTTTAACTGGAAACACCATATATTTT. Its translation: CASSAQGALTGNTIYF.

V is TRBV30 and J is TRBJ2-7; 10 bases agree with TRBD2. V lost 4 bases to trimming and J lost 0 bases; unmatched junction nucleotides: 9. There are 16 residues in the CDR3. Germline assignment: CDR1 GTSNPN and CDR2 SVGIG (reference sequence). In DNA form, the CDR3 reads TGTGCCTGGACGGGTAGCGGGAGGACATTCTCCTACGAGCAGTACTTC. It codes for CAWTGSGRTFSYEQYF. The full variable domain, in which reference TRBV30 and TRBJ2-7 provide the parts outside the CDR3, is SQTIHQWPATLVQPVGSPLSLECTVEGTSNPNLYWYRQAAGRGLQLLFYSVGIGQISSEVPQNLSASRPQDRQFILSSKKLLLSDSGFYLCAWTGSGRTFSYEQYFGPGTRLTVT.

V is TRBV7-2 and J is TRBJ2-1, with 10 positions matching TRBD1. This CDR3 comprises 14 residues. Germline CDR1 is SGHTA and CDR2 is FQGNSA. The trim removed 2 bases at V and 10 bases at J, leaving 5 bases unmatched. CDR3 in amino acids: CASSLRDRGSEQFF. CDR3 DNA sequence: TGTGCCAGCAGCTTAAGGGACAGGGGTTCGGAGCAGTTCTTC.

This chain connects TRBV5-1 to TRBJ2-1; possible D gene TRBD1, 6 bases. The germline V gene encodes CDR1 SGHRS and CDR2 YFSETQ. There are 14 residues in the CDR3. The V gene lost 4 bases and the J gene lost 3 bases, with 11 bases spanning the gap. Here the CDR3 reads CASSAGQIYNEQFF. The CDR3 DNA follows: TGCGCCAGCAGCGCAGGACAGATCTACAATGAGCAGTTCTTC.

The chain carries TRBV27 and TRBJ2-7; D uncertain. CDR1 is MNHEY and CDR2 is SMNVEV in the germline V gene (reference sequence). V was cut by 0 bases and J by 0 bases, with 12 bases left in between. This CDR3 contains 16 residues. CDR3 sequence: CASSLSSSHYSYEQYF. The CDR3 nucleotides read TGTGCCAGCAGTTTATCGTCCAGTCACTACTCCTACGAGCAGTACTTC.

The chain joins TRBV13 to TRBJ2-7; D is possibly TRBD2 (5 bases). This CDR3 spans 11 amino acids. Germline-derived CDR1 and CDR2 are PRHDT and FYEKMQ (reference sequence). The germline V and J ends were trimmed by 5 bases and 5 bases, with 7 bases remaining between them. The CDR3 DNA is TGTGCCAGCAGCAGGACTGACGAGCAGTACTTC. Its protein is CASSRTDEQYF.

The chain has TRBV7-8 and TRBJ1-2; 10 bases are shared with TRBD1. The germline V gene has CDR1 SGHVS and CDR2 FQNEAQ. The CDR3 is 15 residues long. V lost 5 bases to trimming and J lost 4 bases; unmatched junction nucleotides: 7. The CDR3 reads CASSPGTGDFYGYTF. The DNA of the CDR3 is TGTGCCAGCAGCCCAGGGACAGGGGATTTCTATGGCTACACCTTC.

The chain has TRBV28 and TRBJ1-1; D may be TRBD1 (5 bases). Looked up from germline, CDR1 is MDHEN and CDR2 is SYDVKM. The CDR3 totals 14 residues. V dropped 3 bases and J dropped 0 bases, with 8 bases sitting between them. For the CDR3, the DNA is TGTGCCAGCAGTTTTGTAGGGGTGAACACTGAAGCTTTCTTT. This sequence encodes CASSFVGVNTEAFF. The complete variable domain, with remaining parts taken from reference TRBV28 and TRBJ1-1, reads DVKVTQSSRYLVKRTGEKVFLECVQDMDHENMFWYRQDPGLGLRLIYFSYDVKMKEKGDIPEGYSVSREKKERFSLILESASTNQTSMYLCASSFVGVNTEAFFGQGTRLTVV.

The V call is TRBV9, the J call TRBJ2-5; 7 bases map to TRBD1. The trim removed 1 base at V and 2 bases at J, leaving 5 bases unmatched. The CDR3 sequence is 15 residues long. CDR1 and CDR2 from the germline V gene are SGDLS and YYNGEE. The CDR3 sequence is CASSVLPGQQETQYF. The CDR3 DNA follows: TGTGCCAGCAGCGTACTACCGGGACAGCAAGAGACCCAGTACTTC.

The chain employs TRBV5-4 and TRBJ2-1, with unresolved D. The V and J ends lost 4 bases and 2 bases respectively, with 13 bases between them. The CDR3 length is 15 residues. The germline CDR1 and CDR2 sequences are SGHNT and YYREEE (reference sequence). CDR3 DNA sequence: TGTGCCAGCAGCCCTCCGGGCCCAACCTACAATGAGCAGTTCTTC. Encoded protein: CASSPPGPTYNEQFF.

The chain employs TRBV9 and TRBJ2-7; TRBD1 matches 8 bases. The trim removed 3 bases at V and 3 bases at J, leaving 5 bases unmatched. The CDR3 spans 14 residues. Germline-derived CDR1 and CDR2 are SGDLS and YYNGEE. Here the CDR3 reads CASSGTGSGYEQYF. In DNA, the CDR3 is TGTGCCAGCAGCGGGACAGGGTCGGGCTACGAGCAGTACTTC.

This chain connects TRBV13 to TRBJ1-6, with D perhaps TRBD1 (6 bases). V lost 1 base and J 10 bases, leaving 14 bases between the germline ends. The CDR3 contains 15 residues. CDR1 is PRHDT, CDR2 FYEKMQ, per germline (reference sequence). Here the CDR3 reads CASSLARTDRSPLHF. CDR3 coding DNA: TGTGCCAGCAGCTTAGCGAGGACAGACAGATCACCCCTCCACTTT.

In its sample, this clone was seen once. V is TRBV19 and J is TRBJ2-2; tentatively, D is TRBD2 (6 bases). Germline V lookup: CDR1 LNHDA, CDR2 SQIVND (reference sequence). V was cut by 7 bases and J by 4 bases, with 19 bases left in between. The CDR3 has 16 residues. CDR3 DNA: TGTGCCAGTATCCCACCGGGAGCCCAGGGCACCGGGGAGCTGTTTTTT. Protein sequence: CASIPPGAQGTGELFF.

The CDR3 protein is CASSRTGGNTEAFF. The CDR3 DNA sequence: TGCGCCAGCAGCAGGACAGGAGGTAACACTGAAGCTTTCTTT. This chain uses TRBV5-1 with TRBJ1-1; 7 bases are a match to TRBD1. CDR1 and CDR2 (germline): SGHRS, YFSETQ. V lost 4 bases to trimming and J lost 2 bases; unmatched junction nucleotides: 5. There are 14 residues in the CDR3.

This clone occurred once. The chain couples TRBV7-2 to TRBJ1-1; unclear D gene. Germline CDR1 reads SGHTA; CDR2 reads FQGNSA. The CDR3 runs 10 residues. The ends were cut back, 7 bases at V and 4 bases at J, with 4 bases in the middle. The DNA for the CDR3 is TGTGCCAGCAAGGTCACTGAAGCTTTCTTT. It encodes CASKVTEAFF.

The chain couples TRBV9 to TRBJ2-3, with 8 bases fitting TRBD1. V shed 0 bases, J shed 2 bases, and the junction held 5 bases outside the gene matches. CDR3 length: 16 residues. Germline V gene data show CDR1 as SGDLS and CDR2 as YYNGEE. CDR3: CASSVAGGLFTDTQYF. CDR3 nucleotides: TGTGCCAGCAGCGTAGCAGGGGGCCTTTTCACAGATACGCAGTATTTT.

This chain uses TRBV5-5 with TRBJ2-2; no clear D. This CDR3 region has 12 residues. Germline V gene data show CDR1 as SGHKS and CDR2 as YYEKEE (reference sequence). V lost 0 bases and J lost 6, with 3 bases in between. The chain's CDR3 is CASSLGPGELFF. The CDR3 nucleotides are TGTGCCAGCAGCTTGGGACCCGGGGAGCTGTTTTTT.

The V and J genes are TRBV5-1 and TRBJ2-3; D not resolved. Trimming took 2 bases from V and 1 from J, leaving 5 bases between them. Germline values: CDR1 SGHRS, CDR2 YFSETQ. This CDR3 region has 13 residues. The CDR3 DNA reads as TGCGCCAGCAGCTTCCAAGGCACAGATACGCAGTATTTT. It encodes CASSFQGTDTQYF.

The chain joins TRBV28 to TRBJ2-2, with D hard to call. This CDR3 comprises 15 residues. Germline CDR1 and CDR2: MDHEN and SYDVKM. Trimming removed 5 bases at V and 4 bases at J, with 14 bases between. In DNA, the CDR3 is TGTGCCAGCAGTCCGGATACCCCGGGCACCGGGGAGCTGTTTTTT. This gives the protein CASSPDTPGTGELFF. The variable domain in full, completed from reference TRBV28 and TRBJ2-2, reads DVKVTQSSRYLVKRTGEKVFLECVQDMDHENMFWYRQDPGLGLRLIYFSYDVKMKEKGDIPEGYSVSREKKERFSLILESASTNQTSMYLCASSPDTPGTGELFFGEGSRLTVL.

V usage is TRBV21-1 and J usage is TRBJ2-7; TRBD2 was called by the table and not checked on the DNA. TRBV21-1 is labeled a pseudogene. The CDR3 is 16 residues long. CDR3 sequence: CASSRGAGVRSYEQYF. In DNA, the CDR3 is TGTGCCAGCAGCAGGGGCGCGGGGGTAAGGTCCTACGAGCAGTACTTC.

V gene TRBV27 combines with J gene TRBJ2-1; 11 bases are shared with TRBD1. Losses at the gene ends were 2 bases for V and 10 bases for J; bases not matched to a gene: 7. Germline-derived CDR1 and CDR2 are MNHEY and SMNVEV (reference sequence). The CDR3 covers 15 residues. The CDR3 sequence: CASSLHGTGGKEQFF. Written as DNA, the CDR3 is TGTGCCAGCAGTTTACATGGGACAGGGGGTAAGGAGCAGTTCTTC.

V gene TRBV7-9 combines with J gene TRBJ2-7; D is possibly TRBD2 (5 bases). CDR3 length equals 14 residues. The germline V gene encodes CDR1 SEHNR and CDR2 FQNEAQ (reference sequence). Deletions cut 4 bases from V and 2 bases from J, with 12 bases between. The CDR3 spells CASSSPEDPYEQYF. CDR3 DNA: TGTGCCAGCAGCTCTCCGGAGGACCCCTACGAGCAGTACTTC.

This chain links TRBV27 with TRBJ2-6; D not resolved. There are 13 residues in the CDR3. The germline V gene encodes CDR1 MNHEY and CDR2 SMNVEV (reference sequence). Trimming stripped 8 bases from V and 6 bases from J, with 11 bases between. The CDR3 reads CASGILVANVLTF. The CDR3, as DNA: TGTGCCAGCGGAATTCTAGTGGCCAACGTCCTGACTTTC.

The CDR3 here is CASQIIGAGELFF. The CDR3, as DNA: TGTGCCAGCCAGATCATAGGCGCCGGGGAGCTGTTTTTT. This chain joins TRBV25-1 and TRBJ2-2; no clear D gene. V shed 8 bases and J shed 6 bases, with 13 bases lying between them. CDR3 length: 13 residues. Germline lookup yields CDR1 MGHDK and CDR2 SYGVNS.

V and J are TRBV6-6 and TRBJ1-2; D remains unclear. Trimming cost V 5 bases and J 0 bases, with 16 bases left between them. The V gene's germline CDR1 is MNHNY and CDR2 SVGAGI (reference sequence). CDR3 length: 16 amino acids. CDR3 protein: CASSRGWVETNYGYTF. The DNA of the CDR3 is TGTGCCAGCAGTCGTGGTTGGGTGGAGACTAACTATGGCTACACCTTC.